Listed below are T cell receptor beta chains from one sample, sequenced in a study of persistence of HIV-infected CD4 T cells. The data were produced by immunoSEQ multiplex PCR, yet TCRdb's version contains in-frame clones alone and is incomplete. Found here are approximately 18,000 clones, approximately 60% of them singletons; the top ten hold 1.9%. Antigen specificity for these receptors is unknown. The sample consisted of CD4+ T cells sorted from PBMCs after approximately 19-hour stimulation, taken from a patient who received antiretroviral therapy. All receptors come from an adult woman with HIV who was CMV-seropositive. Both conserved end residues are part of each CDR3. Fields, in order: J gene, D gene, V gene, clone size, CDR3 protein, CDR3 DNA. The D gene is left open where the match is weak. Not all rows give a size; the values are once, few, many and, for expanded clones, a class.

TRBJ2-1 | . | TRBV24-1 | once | CATSEAGPNNEQFF | TGTGCCACCAGTGAGGCGGGTCCTAACAATGAGCAGTTCTTC
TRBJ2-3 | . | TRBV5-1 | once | CASSMQTAIEQYF | TGCGCCAGCAGCATGCAAACAGCCATCGAGCAGTATTTT
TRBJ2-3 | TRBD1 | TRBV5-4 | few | CASSLPGQGVADTQYF | TGTGCCAGCAGCTTGCCGGGACAGGGGGTTGCAGATACGCAGTATTTT
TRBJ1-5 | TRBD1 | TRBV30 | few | CAWSAGTGYQPQHF | TGTGCCTGGAGTGCCGGGACAGGGTACCAGCCCCAGCATTTT
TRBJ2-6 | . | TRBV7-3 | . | CASSLRAGTGANVLTF | TGTGCCAGCAGCTTAAGGGCAGGGACTGGGGCCAACGTCCTGACTTTC
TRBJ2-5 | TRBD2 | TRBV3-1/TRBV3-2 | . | CASSQDGLGQETQYF | TGTGCCAGCAGCCAAGACGGACTAGGCCAAGAGACCCAGTACTTC
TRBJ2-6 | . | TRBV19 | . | CASSIVPSGANVLTF | TGTGCCAGTAGTATAGTTCCCTCTGGGGCCAACGTCCTGACTTTC
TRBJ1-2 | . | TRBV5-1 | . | CASSSSGQGYTF | TGCGCCAGCAGCTCCTCTGGACAGGGCTACACCTTC
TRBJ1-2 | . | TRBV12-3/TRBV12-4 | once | CASSLQGEGYTF | TGTGCCAGCAGTTTACAGGGTGAGGGCTACACCTTC
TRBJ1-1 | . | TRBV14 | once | CASSRTGLGAEAFF | TGTGCCAGCAGCCGGACCGGGCTTGGGGCTGAAGCTTTCTTT
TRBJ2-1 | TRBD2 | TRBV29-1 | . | CSVEDRSGGISNEQFF | TGCAGCGTTGAAGATCGGAGCGGGGGGATCTCCAATGAGCAGTTCTTC
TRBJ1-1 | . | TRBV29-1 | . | CSVEDPTYREAFF | TGCAGCGTTGAAGATCCGACGTACCGAGAAGCTTTCTTT
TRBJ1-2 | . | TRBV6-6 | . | CASSYRADYGYTF | TGTGCCAGCAGTTACCGGGCAGACTATGGCTACACCTTC
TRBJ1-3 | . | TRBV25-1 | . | CASSEPGTGNTIYF | TGTGCCAGCAGTGAGCCAGGGACTGGAAACACCATATATTTT
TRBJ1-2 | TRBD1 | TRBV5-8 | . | CASSLYRDRVSNGYTF | TGTGCCAGCAGCTTGTATCGGGACAGGGTCTCAAATGGCTACACCTTC
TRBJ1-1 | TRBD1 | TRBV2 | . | CASNLRGTEAFF | TGTGCCAGCAACCTCAGGGGGACTGAAGCTTTCTTT
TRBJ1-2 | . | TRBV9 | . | CASSPYQESGYTF | TGTGCCAGCAGCCCTTACCAGGAGTCGGGCTACACCTTC
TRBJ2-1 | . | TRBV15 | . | CATSRDGSPAYNEQFF | TGTGCCACCAGCAGAGACGGCAGTCCAGCCTACAATGAGCAGTTCTTC
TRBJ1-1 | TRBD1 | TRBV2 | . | CASRVNRGQGNTEAFF | TGTGCCAGCAGGGTTAACAGGGGGCAGGGGAACACTGAAGCTTTCTTT
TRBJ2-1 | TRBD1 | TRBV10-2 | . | CASSVGTGATSEQFF | TGCGCCAGCAGTGTTGGGACAGGGGCCACGAGTGAGCAGTTCTTC
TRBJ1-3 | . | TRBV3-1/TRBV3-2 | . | CASSQGTGLSGNTIYF | TGTGCCAGCAGCCAAGGGACGGGCCTCTCTGGAAACACCATATATTTT
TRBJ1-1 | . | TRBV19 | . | CASSTSPRVNTEAFF | TGTGCCAGTAGTACCTCACCGCGGGTTAACACTGAAGCTTTCTTT
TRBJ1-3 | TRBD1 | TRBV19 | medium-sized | CASTRDSSGNTIYF | TGTGCCAGTACCAGGGACAGCTCTGGAAACACCATATATTTT
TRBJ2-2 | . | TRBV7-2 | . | CASSLVSQIGTGELFF | TGTGCCAGCAGCTTAGTTTCCCAAATTGGAACCGGGGAGCTGTTTTTT
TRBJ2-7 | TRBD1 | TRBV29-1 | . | CSVEGQGVYEQYF | TGCAGCGTTGAAGGGCAGGGGGTCTACGAGCAGTACTTC
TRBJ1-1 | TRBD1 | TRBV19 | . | CASSIRRGTGVPEAFF | TGTGCCAGTAGTATAAGGAGGGGGACAGGGGTCCCTGAAGCTTTCTTT
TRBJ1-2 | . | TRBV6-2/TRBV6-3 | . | CASSTGTPPGYTF | TGTGCCAGCAGTACCGGGACACCCCCAGGCTACACCTTC
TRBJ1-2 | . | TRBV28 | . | CASSTADGSYGYTF | TGTGCCAGCAGCACTGCGGACGGTAGCTATGGCTACACCTTC
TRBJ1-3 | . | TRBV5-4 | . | CASSLSRPFGNTIYF | TGTGCCAGCAGCTTGTCAAGGCCCTTCGGAAACACCATATATTTT